This passage covers 19 T cell receptor beta chains from one sample sequenced in a study of read filtering for tumor transcriptome and immune sequencing. This library used about 400 ng RNA and molecular barcoded adaptors spanning alpha/delta and beta/gamma chains. MiXCR was run by TCRdb on the reads, yielding one entry per CDR3 protein. The sample shows about 86,000 distinct CDR3 sequences, roughly 12% of them seen only once. What was sequenced was a population of CD138-negative cells sorted from bone marrow. Source of these receptors: a donor at least 40 years old with multiple myeloma.

This clonotype came up a few times. The rearrangement joins TRBV20-1 to TRBJ1-1; 7 nucleotides align to TRBD1. There are 13 residues in the CDR3. Germline V lookup: CDR1 DFQATT, CDR2 SNEGSKA (reference sequence). V trimming: 4 bases; J trimming: 5 bases; junction bases outside the gene matches: 7. CDR3 nucleotides: TGCAGTGCTACTAGGACAGGCGGTACTGAAGCTTTCTTT. Translation: CSATRTGGTEAFF.

At least ten counts were recorded for this clonotype. CDR3 coding DNA: TGTGCCAGCACCCCCCTTTTAACCGGGGAGCTGTTTTTT. Translated: CASTPLLTGELFF. The rearrangement uses TRBV12-3 or TRBV12-4 and TRBJ2-2; no definite D call. CDR3 length: 13 residues. The ends were cut back, 7 bases at V and 5 bases at J, with 11 bases in the middle.

This clonotype was picked up many times. The CDR3 here is CSATRTDRYEQYF. In DNA, the CDR3 is TGCAGTGCTACTCGGACAGACCGCTACGAGCAGTACTTC. This chain uses TRBV20-1 with TRBJ2-7, with D tentatively TRBD1 (6 bases). CDR1 and CDR2 from the germline V gene are DFQATT and SNEGSKA (reference sequence). The length of the CDR3 is 13 residues. The V end lost 4 bases, the J end lost 3 bases, and 13 bases lay between the germline ends.

This clonotype was detected ten times or more. The chain links TRBV29-1 to TRBJ2-3, with TRBD1 identical over 9 bases. Looked up from germline, CDR1 is SQVTM and CDR2 is ANQGSEA. This CDR3 has 15 residues. V shed 6 bases, J shed 3 bases, and the junction held 10 bases outside the gene matches. The CDR3 is CSVTAGTGSTDTQYF. DNA of the CDR3: TGCAGCGTGACAGCCGGGACAGGGTCGACAGATACGCAGTATTTT.

This clonotype was seen at least ten times. This chain joins TRBV29-1 and TRBJ2-3, with D perhaps TRBD2 (6 bases). CDR3 length: 15 residues. Germline V gene lookup returns CDR1 SQVTM and CDR2 ANQGSEA. Trimming pared 5 bases from V and 2 bases from J, leaving 17 bases between. DNA for the CDR3: TGCAGCGTTCCAGTGGGGACTGGATTCACAGATACGCAGTATTTT. Protein sequence: CSVPVGTGFTDTQYF.

This clonotype showed up many times. The gene calls are TRBV5-1 and TRBJ2-3; 8 nucleotides align to TRBD2. This CDR3 has 15 residues. Germline V gene sequence: CDR1 SGHRS, CDR2 YFSETQ. V dropped 0 bases and J dropped 5; count of bases not matched to a gene: 5. CDR3 residues: CASSLAGTSGDTQYF. The DNA for the CDR3 is TGCGCCAGCAGCTTGGCCGGGACTAGTGGAGATACGCAGTATTTT.

This clonotype showed up just a few times. V is TRBV5-1 and J is TRBJ2-7; D is undetermined. Deletions cut 3 bases from V and 3 bases from J, with 10 bases between. CDR1 is SGHRS, CDR2 YFSETQ, per germline. The CDR3 runs to 13 residues. The CDR3 sequence: CASSSLPLYEQYF. DNA of the CDR3: TGCGCCAGCAGCTCACTCCCCCTCTACGAGCAGTACTTC.

This clonotype was detected ten times or more. The J gene is TRBJ2-3, the V gene TRBV5-1; D possibly corresponds to TRBD2 (5 bases). V was pared by 3 bases and J by 5 bases, with 16 bases between. Germline lookup yields CDR1 SGHRS and CDR2 YFSETQ. This CDR3 contains 15 residues. The CDR3 sequence: CASSSDPGRGDTQYF. The CDR3 region has the DNA TGCGCCAGCAGCTCCGACCCGGGGAGAGGAGATACGCAGTATTTT.

This clonotype was detected only a few times. The chain employs TRBV2 and TRBJ1-1; maybe TRBD1 (6 bases). V lost 6 bases and J 0 bases, leaving 8 bases between the germline ends. Germline CDR1 reads SNHLY; CDR2 reads FYNNEI. The CDR3 has 13 amino acids. In nucleotides, the CDR3 is TGTGCCAGCAGGGGGGACATGAACACTGAAGCTTTCTTT. Its translation is CASRGDMNTEAFF.

This clonotype occurred many times. This chain connects TRBV30 to TRBJ2-1; D is possibly TRBD2 (5 bases). Germline CDR1 and CDR2: GTSNPN and SVGIG (reference sequence). The CDR3 contains 11 residues. V was shortened by 5 bases and J by 6 bases, with 8 bases between the two germline ends. The CDR3 protein is CAWEGSNEQFF. For the CDR3, the DNA is TGTGCCTGGGAGGGAAGCAATGAGCAGTTCTTC.

A remark on this clonotype: Just one base apart from a much larger clone, this may be a read error. This sequence joins TRBV7-2 and TRBJ1-5, with D maybe TRBD1 (6 bases). CDR3 length: 13 residues. Germline CDR1 reads SGHTA; CDR2 reads FQGNSA. V was cut by 5 bases and J by 7 bases, with 12 bases left in between. CDR3 protein: CASSRQDWQPQHF. DNA for the CDR3: TGTGCCAGCAGCCGACAGGATTGGCAGCCCCAGCATTTT.

This clonotype showed up many times. V and J are TRBV10-3 and TRBJ2-7; D is perhaps TRBD1 (5 bases). The CDR3 consists of 13 residues. CDR1 and CDR2 (germline): ENHRY, SYGVKD. Deletions cut 7 bases from V and 1 base from J, with 11 bases between. The CDR3 loop is CAITAGISYEQYF. The CDR3, as DNA: TGTGCCATCACCGCAGGGATTTCCTACGAGCAGTACTTC.

This clonotype has a handful of counts. A much larger clone lies a single base off, so this may be a read error. J is TRBJ2-1 and V is TRBV9; no definite D call. This CDR3 is built from 13 residues. Germline loops: CDR1 SGDLS, CDR2 YYNGEE. CDR3 nucleotides: TGTGCCAGCAGCGTAGAATGGGTCAATGGGCAGTTCTTC. It translates to CASSVEWVNGQFF.

This clonotype was counted a few times. The CDR3: CASRLGGGTVKTQYF. DNA of the CDR3: TGTGCCAGCAGGTTGGGAGGAGGGACAGTCAAGACCCAGTACTTC. V and J are TRBV28 and TRBJ2-5; TRBD1 is a possible D gene (7 bases). V was pared by 6 bases and J by 6 bases, with 20 bases between. Looked up from germline, CDR1 is MDHEN and CDR2 is SYDVKM. This CDR3 is 15 amino acids long.

This clonotype was recorded many times. This chain joins TRBV29-1 and TRBJ2-7; D perhaps matches TRBD2 (5 bases). Looked up from germline, CDR1 is SQVTM and CDR2 is ANQGSEA. This CDR3 region has 11 residues. V lost 6 bases and J 2 bases, leaving 8 bases between the germline ends. DNA of the CDR3: TGCAGCGTCGGACTCCCCTACGAGCAGTACTTC. Protein: CSVGLPYEQYF.

The sample holds many counts of this clonotype. This chain links TRBV6-5 with TRBJ2-1, with D maybe TRBD1 (6 bases). V was trimmed by 5 bases and J by 4 bases, leaving 6 bases between them. The CDR3 extends over 12 amino acids. The germline CDR1 and CDR2 sequences are MNHEY and SVGAGI. The CDR3 sequence is CASSTGYNEQFF. Written as DNA, the CDR3 is TGTGCCAGCAGTACAGGGTACAATGAGCAGTTCTTC.

There are a few counts of this clonotype. The gene calls are TRBV5-1 and TRBJ2-3; no firm D call. The CDR3 extends over 14 amino acids. The ends were cut back, 1 base at V and 0 bases at J, with 6 bases in the middle. Germline V gives CDR1 SGHRS, CDR2 YFSETQ. CDR3 region: CASSLTGSTDTQYF. CDR3 DNA sequence: TGCGCCAGCAGCTTGACTGGAAGCACAGATACGCAGTATTTT.

This clonotype was observed many times. The genes are TRBV7-9 and TRBJ1-1; unclear D gene. The CDR3 loop spans 13 amino acids. Germline lookup yields CDR1 SEHNR and CDR2 FQNEAQ (reference sequence). With 1 base removed from V and 1 base from J, the gap between germline ends came to 4 bases. CDR3 in amino acids: CASSLETNTEAFF. CDR3 DNA: TGTGCCAGCAGCTTAGAGACGAACACTGAAGCTTTCTTT.

This clonotype was recorded many times. The chain carries TRBV20-1 and TRBJ2-1; 10 bases agree with TRBD1. Trimming removed 1 base from V and 2 bases from J; junction bases left unmatched: 11. The CDR3 runs 18 residues. CDR1 is DFQATT, CDR2 SNEGSKA, per germline (reference sequence). This chain's CDR3 is CSARALVGQGGAYNEQFF. CDR3 DNA: TGCAGTGCTAGAGCATTAGTCGGACAGGGGGGGGCCTACAATGAGCAGTTCTTC.